The T cell receptor (beta chain) under discussion was sequenced for a study of blood T cell repertoires in COVID-19. Turning to the study itself: The United States, Italy and Spain provided the acute and convalescent COVID-19 samples. Sources were T cells, B-cell-depleted T cells, or PBMCs; the material itself was cDNA or gDNA.

This clone was recorded once. CDR3 length: 16 residues. The germline CDR1 and CDR2 sequences are LGHNA and YSLEER. Trimming removed 0 bases from V and 4 bases from J, with 15 bases in between. Source study methods: Amplification from reference gene primers served as the basis for estimated nucleated cell counts. Generated by immunoSEQ multiplex PCR, the TCRdb table keeps only in-frame clones and is missing some. V and J calls and clone size are copied from that table; D and trimming were computed from the DNA. The data contain 250,000 to 300,000 clones, around 90% of them singletons. V and J are TRBV4-3 and TRBJ1-2; D perhaps matches TRBD1 (5 bases). This receptor was taken from a woman aged 40 to 50 who had recovered from COVID-19. Sequenced material: peripheral blood. This CDR3 is CASSQDLGRASYGYTF. Here the CDR3 DNA reads TGCGCCAGCAGCCAAGATCTAGGCAGGGCCAGCTATGGCTACACCTTC.